The 23 T cell receptor beta chains reported below all come from one sample, sequenced in a study of CD8 T cells in Susac syndrome. The authors reverse transcribed roughly 0.5 to 1 ug RNA with random hexamers. One entry per CDR3 protein results from TCRdb running MiXCR on the immunoSEQ multiplex PCR reads. The table lists fewer than 300,000 distinct CDR3 sequences, about 85% of them singletons. The sequencing input was CD8+ T cells from PBMCs. The receptor set was obtained from a human donor with multiple sclerosis.

This clonotype was recorded once. The chain joins TRBV9 to TRBJ2-1; TRBD2 matches at 7 bases. CDR3 length: 13 residues. From germline, CDR1 is SGDLS and CDR2 YYNGEE. The ends lost 2 bases at V and 9 bases at J; junction bases unmatched: 5. The DNA for the CDR3 is TGTGCCAGCAGCGTTTGGGAGGGGATTGAGCAGTTCTTC. Translated: CASSVWEGIEQFF.

The gene calls are TRBV9 and TRBJ1-2, with 8 bases lining up with TRBD1. Losses at the gene ends were 6 bases for V and 2 bases for J; bases not matched to a gene: 15. There are 17 residues in the CDR3. Germline CDR1 and CDR2: SGDLS and YYNGEE. DNA of the CDR3: TGTGCCAGCACCCGCCAAAATCAGGGGGCGCCCAACTATGGCTACACCTTC. Encoded protein: CASTRQNQGAPNYGYTF. Supplemented by reference TRBV9 and TRBJ1-2, the full variable domain reads DSGVTQTPKHLITATGQRVTLRCSPRSGDLSVYWYQQSLDQGLQFLIQYYNGEERAKGNILERFSAQQFPDLHSELNLSSLELGDSALYFCASTRQNQGAPNYGYTFGSGTRLTVV.

The chain recombines TRBV29-1 with TRBJ2-1, with TRBD2 identical over 15 bases. Trimming took 1 base from V and 9 from J; bases not matched to a gene: 19. The germline CDR1 and CDR2 sequences are SQVTM and ANQGSEA. CDR3 length: 20 amino acids. The CDR3 loop is CSVEGPWTSGRALLLSEQFF. For the CDR3, the DNA is TGCAGCGTTGAAGGACCCTGGACTAGCGGGAGGGCCCTCTTACTCAGTGAGCAGTTCTTC.

The V and J genes are TRBV6-1 and TRBJ2-3, with 8 bases aligning to TRBD2. The CDR3 is 17 amino acids. Per the germline V gene, CDR1 is MNHNS and CDR2 is SASEGT. After removal of 4 bases from V and 0 bases from J, the junction contained 9 bases not matched to a gene. CDR3 DNA: TGTGCCAGCAGTGTGCGTCGGGCGGGAGGCAGCACAGATACGCAGTATTTT. Translating gives CASSVRRAGGSTDTQYF.

This sequence joins TRBV28 and TRBJ2-7; 14 nucleotides agree with TRBD2. This CDR3 has 16 residues. Germline loops: CDR1 MDHEN, CDR2 SYDVKM. After removal of 4 bases from V and 3 bases from J, the junction contained 5 bases not matched to a gene. DNA of the CDR3: TGTGCCAGCAGTTGGGGGACTAGCGGGAGTGGCTACGAGCAGTACTTC. It codes for CASSWGTSGSGYEQYF. Filled out from reference TRBV28 and TRBJ2-7, the complete variable domain reads DVKVTQSSRYLVKRTGEKVFLECVQDMDHENMFWYRQDPGLGLRLIYFSYDVKMKEKGDIPEGYSVSREKKERFSLILESASTNQTSMYLCASSWGTSGSGYEQYFGPGTRLTVT.

This clonotype showed up just once. The rearrangement uses TRBV27 and TRBJ1-5, with D tentatively TRBD1 (6 bases). Germline V gene lookup returns CDR1 MNHEY and CDR2 SMNVEV (reference sequence). The CDR3 spans 17 residues. V lost 5 bases, J lost 4 bases, and 21 bases lay in between. The CDR3 region is CASSAVYRGAENQPQHF. The CDR3 DNA reads TGTGCCAGCAGTGCCGTCTATAGGGGGGCTGAGAATCAGCCCCAGCATTTT.

The chain joins TRBV2 to TRBJ2-6; D not resolved. This CDR3 spans 15 amino acids. CDR1 and CDR2 from the germline V gene are SNHLY and FYNNEI. The ends were cut back, 7 bases at V and 4 bases at J, with 14 bases in the middle. The CDR3 sequence is CASIGWWAGANVLTF. CDR3 DNA sequence: TGTGCCAGCATCGGTTGGTGGGCAGGGGCCAACGTCCTGACTTTC.

The rearrangement joins TRBV3-1 to TRBJ1-3; 7 nucleotides match TRBD1. The J segment lost 2 bases and the V segment lost 1 base, leaving 2 bases of the junction unmatched. The CDR3 has 15 amino acids. Germline-derived CDR1 and CDR2 are LGHDT and YNNKEL (reference sequence). CDR3: CASSQGQGPGNTIYF. The CDR3, as DNA: TGTGCCAGCAGCCAAGGACAGGGCCCTGGAAACACCATATATTTT.

The V and J genes are TRBV20-1 and TRBJ2-7; 10 bases agree with TRBD2. There are 16 residues in the CDR3. The V gene end was trimmed by 5 bases and the J gene end by 7 bases; junction bases not matched to a gene: 17. Germline CDR1 is DFQATT and CDR2 is SNEGSKA (reference sequence). The CDR3 nucleotides are TGCAGTGCTGGAGGACTAGCGGTTACCCTCTCGGGAGAGCAGTACTTC. This sequence encodes CSAGGLAVTLSGEQYF.

In nucleotides, the CDR3 is TGTGCCAGCAGTTATAGGGCGTCGAACACTGAAGCTTTCTTT. This sequence encodes CASSYRASNTEAFF. This chain links TRBV12-3 or TRBV12-4 with TRBJ1-1; D gene uncertain. With 4 bases removed from V and 1 base from J, the gap between germline ends came to 10 bases. The length of the CDR3 is 14 residues.

The chain links TRBV20-1 to TRBJ2-1, with TRBD2 as a possible D gene (6 bases). The CDR3 sequence is 15 residues long. Germline loops: CDR1 DFQATT, CDR2 SNEGSKA (reference sequence). With 0 bases removed from V and 5 bases from J, the gap between germline ends came to 14 bases. CDR3 amino acids: CSARDRGLSDNEQFF. DNA for the CDR3: TGCAGTGCTAGAGATAGGGGACTTTCGGACAATGAGCAGTTCTTC.

The gene calls are TRBV27 and TRBJ1-5; D remains unclear. CDR1 and CDR2 from the germline V gene are MNHEY and SMNVEV (reference sequence). The CDR3 totals 12 residues. V was shortened by 0 bases and J by 8 bases, with 5 bases between the two germline ends. The CDR3 sequence is CASSLSGKPQHF. CDR3 in DNA: TGTGCCAGCAGTTTATCGGGGAAGCCCCAGCATTTT.

The rearrangement uses TRBV11-2 and TRBJ2-1; perhaps TRBD1 as D (5 bases). V lost 3 bases and J lost 6, with 9 bases in between. CDR1 is SGHAT and CDR2 is FQNNGV in the germline V gene. This CDR3 is 13 amino acids long. In DNA form, the CDR3 reads TGTGCCAGCAGCTTGGTGGGGCCCAATGAGCAGTTCTTC. Its protein is CASSLVGPNEQFF.

The rearrangement links TRBV20-1 to TRBJ2-7; no definite D call. Trimming took off 2 bases at V and 2 bases at J, with 13 bases between the two ends. Germline V gene sequence: CDR1 DFQATT, CDR2 SNEGSKA (reference sequence). CDR3 size: 14 residues. The CDR3 bases are TGCAGTGCTAGATCGGAGACTCCCCCCTACGAGCAGTACTTC. Residues: CSARSETPPYEQYF.

This clonotype was recorded only once. The J gene is TRBJ2-1, the V gene TRBV27; D gene ambiguous. Germline values: CDR1 MNHEY, CDR2 SMNVEV (reference sequence). Trimming removed 2 bases from V and 7 bases from J, with 12 bases in between. The CDR3 is made up of 14 amino acids. Written as DNA, the CDR3 is TGTGCCAGCAGTTTACCCGGGTCGAAGAATGAGCAGTTCTTC. Protein sequence: CASSLPGSKNEQFF.

This rearrangement joins TRBV7-9 to TRBJ1-2; TRBD1 aligns across 9 bases. The CDR3 runs 14 residues. Germline CDR1 SEHNR, CDR2 FQNEAQ (reference sequence). The J segment lost 8 bases and the V segment lost 5 bases, leaving 9 bases of the junction unmatched. CDR3 in DNA: TGTGCCAGCAGCCCAAGACAGGGGGTGGAAGGCTACACCTTC. This sequence encodes CASSPRQGVEGYTF.

This clonotype was counted only a few times. The J gene is TRBJ2-1, the V gene TRBV7-9; 10 bases agree with TRBD2. Germline V gene data show CDR1 as SEHNR and CDR2 as FQNEAQ (reference sequence). This CDR3 has 15 residues. The trim removed 5 bases at V and 4 bases at J, leaving 5 bases unmatched. CDR3 sequence (DNA): TGTGCCAGCAGCCAAGCTAGCGGGAGTTACAATGAGCAGTTCTTC. Translating gives CASSQASGSYNEQFF.

CDR3 sequence (DNA): TGCAGCGTTAAGACAGGGTCGGGAACTGAAGCTTTCTTT. Translating it yields CSVKTGSGTEAFF. This chain connects TRBV29-1 to TRBJ1-1; 7 bases line up with TRBD1. Trimming at V came to 5 bases and at J to 5 bases, leaving 8 bases not matched to a gene. This CDR3 spans 13 amino acids. Germline V gives CDR1 SQVTM, CDR2 ANQGSEA.

This clonotype has only a few counts. The CDR3 loop is CASRDELNTEAFF. The DNA of the CDR3 is TGTGCCAGCAGGGACGAGTTGAACACTGAAGCTTTCTTT. The chain employs TRBV6-5 and TRBJ1-1; the D is unclear. CDR1 and CDR2 (germline): MNHEY, SVGAGI. The ends were cut back, 6 bases at V and 0 bases at J, with 8 bases in the middle. The CDR3 extends over 13 amino acids.

V is TRBV27 and J is TRBJ2-3, with D possibly TRBD1 on 6 matching bases. The length of the CDR3 is 12 residues. The V end was cut by 6 bases, the J end by 6 bases, with 10 bases between. Germline V gene sequence: CDR1 MNHEY, CDR2 SMNVEV (reference sequence). The CDR3 nucleotides are TGTGCCAGCAGACTTCAGGGGGATACGCAGTATTTT. Residues: CASRLQGDTQYF.

CDR3 DNA sequence: TGTGCCAGCAGTCCAGCGGGCAGGCCCACCTACGAGCAGTACTTC. Its translation is CASSPAGRPTYEQYF. V and J are TRBV27 and TRBJ2-7; a possible D gene is TRBD2 (6 bases). Germline V gene lookup returns CDR1 MNHEY and CDR2 SMNVEV (reference sequence). This CDR3 has 15 residues. V was shortened by 5 bases and J by 2 bases, with 16 bases between the two germline ends.

This chain connects TRBV29-1 to TRBJ2-7; 8 bases agree with TRBD1. Per germline, CDR1 SQVTM and CDR2 ANQGSEA. V shed 6 bases, J shed 4 bases, and the junction held 8 bases outside the gene matches. CDR3 length: 13 amino acids. CDR3 coding DNA: TGCAGCGTGAAAACGGGACAGGTTTACGAGCAGTACTTC. Translating gives CSVKTGQVYEQYF.

The chain joins TRBV3-1 to TRBJ2-5; TRBD2 matches 10 bases. Germline lookup yields CDR1 LGHDT and CDR2 YNNKEL (reference sequence). Trimming at V came to 0 bases and at J to 3 bases, leaving 10 bases not matched to a gene. This CDR3 contains 18 residues. Written as DNA, the CDR3 is TGTGCCAGCAGCCAAGATCAGACTATAGCGGGAGGTGAAGAGACCCAGTACTTC. Translation gives CASSQDQTIAGGEETQYF.